This record looks at one T cell receptor (beta chain) sequence and its context. CD45RO-negative CD8 cells positively selected for CCR7 made up the naive population, which excluded terminally differentiated effector memory CD45RA+ cells. Profiled with immunoSEQ multiplex PCR; TCRdb holds only in-frame clones, not every one. The profile shows nearly 600,000 clones, around 95% of them singletons. The source of the sample is a study of shared clonotypes between healthy human individuals. Sequencing was carried out using naive CD8+ T cells sorted from blood. The source of this sequence is a woman aged 30 to 39 in good health.

The CDR3 region has the DNA TGTGCCAGCAGCTTAGTGCGGGAGAGGACCGGGGAGCTGTTTTTT. Translation: CASSLVRERTGELFF. The chain uses TRBV7-6 and TRBJ2-2, with 7 bases identical to TRBD2. V lost 1 base and J lost 5; bases outside the gene matches: 4. The CDR3 runs to 15 residues. CDR1 SGHVS and CDR2 FNYEAQ come from the germline V gene.